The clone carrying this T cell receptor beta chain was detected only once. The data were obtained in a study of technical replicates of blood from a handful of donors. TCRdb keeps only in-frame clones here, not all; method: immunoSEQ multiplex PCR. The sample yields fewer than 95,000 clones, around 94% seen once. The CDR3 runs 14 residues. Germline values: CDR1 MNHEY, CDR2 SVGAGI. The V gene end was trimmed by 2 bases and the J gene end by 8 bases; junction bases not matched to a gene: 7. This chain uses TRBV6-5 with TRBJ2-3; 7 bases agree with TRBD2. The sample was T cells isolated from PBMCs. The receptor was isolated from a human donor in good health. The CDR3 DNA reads TGTGCCAGCAGTTACGCTCGCGGGGAGGGTACGCAGTATTTT. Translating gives CASSYARGEGTQYF.